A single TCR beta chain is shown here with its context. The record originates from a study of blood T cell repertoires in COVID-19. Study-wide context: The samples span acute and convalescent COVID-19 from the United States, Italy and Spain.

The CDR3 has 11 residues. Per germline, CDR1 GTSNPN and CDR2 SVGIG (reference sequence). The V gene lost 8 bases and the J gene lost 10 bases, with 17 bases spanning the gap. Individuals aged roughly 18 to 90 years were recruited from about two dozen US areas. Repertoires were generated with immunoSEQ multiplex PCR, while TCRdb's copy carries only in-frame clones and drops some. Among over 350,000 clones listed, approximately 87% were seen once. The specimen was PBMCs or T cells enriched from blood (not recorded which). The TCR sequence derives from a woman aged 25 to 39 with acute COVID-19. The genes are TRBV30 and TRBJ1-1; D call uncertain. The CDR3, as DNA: TGTGCCGGCAGTAGGAGGCTGAGAGCTTTCTTT. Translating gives CAGSRRLRAFF.